This T cell receptor (beta chain) is drawn from a study of blood T cell repertoires in COVID-19. For the study at large: T cells, B-cell-depleted T cells, or PBMCs provided the cDNA or gDNA that served as material.

V was clipped by 0 bases and J by 4 bases, with 7 bases between them. Germline loops: CDR1 LNHNV, CDR2 YYDKDF (reference sequence). The CDR3 runs to 15 residues. Assay used: immunoSEQ multiplex PCR; TCRdb lists only in-frame clones, some missing. The sample contains hundreds of thousands of clones, around nine tenths of which appear only once. The sample taken for sequencing was peripheral blood. The TCR was taken from a woman between 18 and 29 years old who had recovered from COVID-19. V gene TRBV15 combines with J gene TRBJ2-6; D not certain. As DNA, the CDR3 is TGTGCCACCAGCAGAGATCTGGGCGGGGCCAACGTCCTGACTTTC. It specifies CATSRDLGGANVLTF. Based on the CDR3 plus reference TRBV15 and TRBJ2-6, the full variable domain is DAMVIQNPRYQVTQFGKPVTLSCSQTLNHNVMYWYQQKSSQAPKLLFHYYDKDFNNEADTPDNFQSRRPNTSFCFLDIRSPGLGDTAMYLCATSRDLGGANVLTFGAGSRLTVL.